These 27 T cell receptor beta chains were all obtained from the same sample, sequenced in a study of beta chain features in type 1 diabetes. Study-wide points: Among all four CD4+ subsets, Type 1 diabetes patients had TCRB CDR3s that were moderately but significantly shorter.

The authors reverse transcribed all of the isolated RNA, so sequencing captured expressed TCRB transcripts. The table came from immunoSEQ multiplex PCR; TCRdb's copy has only in-frame clones and leaves some out. The sample comprises about 250,000 clones, approximately 11% of which are singletons, and 0.017% rests with the top ten. These TCRs are of unknown antigen specificity. What was sequenced was naive CD4+ T cells from blood. These receptors were collected from a young man with type 1 diabetes.

The chain links TRBV6-4 to TRBJ1-2; D is undetermined. V lost 6 bases and J 2 bases, leaving 10 bases between the germline ends. CDR3 length equals 13 residues. In germline, CDR1 is MRHNA, CDR2 SNTAGT. This CDR3 is CASSPTGNYGYTF. The CDR3 DNA reads as TGTGCCAGCAGCCCTACGGGGAACTATGGCTACACCTTC.

There are a few counts of this clone. The CDR3 bases are TGCGCCAGCAGCCAACGGCTAGCGTCGGATGAGCAGTTCTTC. Translation gives CASSQRLASDEQFF. The chain has TRBV4-1 and TRBJ2-1; TRBD2 might be the D (6 bases). V was clipped by 2 bases and J by 8 bases, with 13 bases between them. CDR1 is MGHRA, CDR2 YSYEKL, per germline. The CDR3 totals 14 residues.

This clone was counted only a few times. The chain employs TRBV4-3 and TRBJ1-2; D is uncertain. CDR1 and CDR2 from the germline V gene are LGHNA and YSLEER. Deletions cut 1 base from V and 7 bases from J, with 16 bases between. The CDR3 is made up of 15 amino acids. The CDR3 DNA reads TGCGCCAGCAGCCAAGTGGTGGCAGATGTCTCTGGCTACACCTTC. As protein: CASSQVVADVSGYTF.

This clone was seen only a few times. The rearrangement links TRBV9 to TRBJ2-5, with TRBD1 identical over 12 bases. The CDR3 is 15 residues long. V trimming: 4 bases; J trimming: 5 bases; junction bases outside the gene matches: 6. Germline V CDR1 and CDR2: SGDLS, YYNGEE. CDR3 region: CASSLGTGGAETQYF. The CDR3 bases are TGTGCCAGCAGCCTCGGGACAGGGGGCGCGGAGACCCAGTACTTC.

The chain couples TRBV7-9 to TRBJ1-1; 8 bases are a match to TRBD1. The CDR3 runs to 13 residues. CDR1 is SEHNR, CDR2 FQNEAQ, per germline (reference sequence). V lost 5 bases to trimming and J lost 10 bases; unmatched junction nucleotides: 9. This CDR3 reads CASSRDRGRAAFF. The CDR3 DNA is TGTGCCAGCAGCCGCGACAGGGGACGGGCAGCTTTCTTT.

The V gene is TRBV11-2, the J gene TRBJ2-3, with 10 bases identical to TRBD2. V lost 3 bases, J lost 5 bases, and 8 bases stayed unmatched. Germline CDR1 SGHAT, CDR2 FQNNGV. The CDR3 has 16 amino acids. The CDR3 DNA is TGTGCCAGCAGCTTGGAAACTAGCGGGGTGCAAGATACGCAGTATTTT. Translating gives CASSLETSGVQDTQYF.

This clone was seen a handful of times. The chain recombines TRBV6-5 with TRBJ2-5, with D possibly being TRBD1 (6 bases). This CDR3 is built from 16 residues. Trimming stripped 0 bases from V and 3 bases from J, with 14 bases between. Germline V gene sequence: CDR1 MNHEY, CDR2 SVGAGI. This CDR3 is CASSYSLQGTEETQYF. CDR3 in DNA: TGTGCCAGCAGTTACTCCCTGCAGGGGACGGAAGAGACCCAGTACTTC.

J is TRBJ2-7 and V is TRBV28; D ambiguous. CDR1 MDHEN and CDR2 SYDVKM come from the germline V gene. The CDR3 consists of 13 residues. V lost 2 bases and J 3 bases, leaving 8 bases between the germline ends. The CDR3 spells CASSLDNRYEQYF. The CDR3 DNA reads TGTGCCAGCAGTTTAGACAATCGCTACGAGCAGTACTTC.

This clone has just one count. The rearrangement uses TRBV9 and TRBJ2-2; 10 positions match TRBD1. The CDR3 consists of 15 residues. Germline V gene data show CDR1 as SGDLS and CDR2 as YYNGEE. Germline trimming cut 4 bases from V and 4 bases from J; bases unmatched to any gene: 4. CDR3: CASSTRTGGTGELFF. The CDR3 DNA reads as TGTGCCAGCAGCACCCGGACAGGGGGCACCGGGGAGCTGTTTTTT.

The chain carries TRBV29-1 and TRBJ1-1, with D possibly TRBD1 on 5 matching bases. This CDR3 spans 16 amino acids. V was shortened by 5 bases and J by 1 base, with 20 bases between the two germline ends. The V gene's germline CDR1 is SQVTM and CDR2 ANQGSEA. CDR3 bases: TGCAGCGTTCGCGACGGATCAGTGGGGGGGAACACTGAAGCTTTCTTT. This gives the protein CSVRDGSVGGNTEAFF.

This chain links TRBV7-9 with TRBJ1-1; 7 bases map to TRBD1. The V segment lost 1 base and the J segment 5 bases; nucleotides outside the gene matches: 7. CDR1 is SEHNR and CDR2 is FQNEAQ in the germline V gene (reference sequence). This CDR3 region has 15 residues. DNA for the CDR3: TGTGCCAGCAGCTTAGTTTTACAGGGGAAAACTGAAGCTTTCTTT. Protein sequence: CASSLVLQGKTEAFF.

The chain uses TRBV18 and TRBJ2-2; tentative D call: TRBD1 (6 bases). The germline CDR1 and CDR2 sequences are KGHSH and LQKENI. V lost 5 bases and J 2 bases, leaving 15 bases between the germline ends. The CDR3 has 16 amino acids. In nucleotides, the CDR3 is TGTGCCAGCTCATTAACAGGGCTACCAAACACCGGGGAGCTGTTTTTT. The encoded protein is CASSLTGLPNTGELFF.

This clone was seen a handful of times. Here the CDR3 reads CASTTGRSGANVLTF. The CDR3 DNA is TGTGCCAGCACGACAGGGCGCTCTGGGGCCAACGTCCTGACTTTC. The rearrangement uses TRBV2 and TRBJ2-6, with 7 bases matching TRBD1. Trimming removed 7 bases from V and 0 bases from J; junction bases left unmatched: 3. Per germline, CDR1 SNHLY and CDR2 FYNNEI. The length of the CDR3 is 15 residues.

The V call is TRBV7-8, the J call TRBJ1-1; TRBD1 is a possible D gene (6 bases). This CDR3 has 13 amino acids. With 3 bases removed from V and 5 bases from J, the gap between germline ends came to 10 bases. Germline CDR1 is SGHVS and CDR2 is FQNEAQ. The CDR3 nucleotides read TGTGCCAGCAGCTTGGTCGGACAGACTGAAGCTTTCTTT. This translates into CASSLVGQTEAFF.

This clone has a handful of counts. The rearrangement links TRBV5-1 to TRBJ1-1; D call uncertain. This CDR3 comprises 14 residues. The germline gives CDR1 SGHRS, CDR2 YFSETQ. Trimming removed 4 bases from V and 2 bases from J, with 12 bases in between. CDR3 region: CASSLPGVNTEAFF. The CDR3, as DNA: TGCGCCAGCAGCCTCCCCGGGGTTAACACTGAAGCTTTCTTT.

This chain uses TRBV5-6 with TRBJ2-3, with D possibly TRBD2 on 6 matching bases. Trimming removed 0 bases at V and 5 bases at J, with 16 bases between. CDR1 and CDR2 from the germline V gene are SGHDT and YYEEEE. The CDR3 covers 16 residues. The CDR3 sequence: CASSLAAGGSLDTQYF. Here the CDR3 DNA reads TGTGCCAGCAGCTTGGCGGCTGGGGGGAGCCTAGATACGCAGTATTTT.

This clone has a handful of counts. V gene TRBV2 combines with J gene TRBJ2-1; 7 nucleotides align to TRBD2. With 8 bases clipped from V and 9 bases from J, the junction kept 4 bases outside the gene matches. This CDR3 is 11 amino acids long. CDR1 and CDR2 from the germline V gene are SNHLY and FYNNEI. This chain's CDR3 is CASAGRGEQFF. CDR3 DNA sequence: TGTGCCAGCGCTGGGAGGGGTGAGCAGTTCTTC.

This chain connects TRBV10-3 to TRBJ1-1; D not resolved. Germline loops: CDR1 ENHRY, CDR2 SYGVKD. V was shortened by 0 bases and J by 1 base, with 12 bases between the two germline ends. The CDR3 is 16 residues long. The CDR3 nucleotides read TGTGCCATCAGTGAGTCGGCGGGCCATGGGAACACTGAAGCTTTCTTT. This gives the protein CAISESAGHGNTEAFF.

V and J are TRBV30 and TRBJ1-2, with a weak D call TRBD1 (5 bases). Germline V CDR1 and CDR2: GTSNPN, SVGIG (reference sequence). The V end was cut by 4 bases, the J end by 2 bases, with 11 bases between. The CDR3 spans 13 residues. The CDR3 DNA reads as TGTGCCTGGATCAAGGGGCGGAACTATGGCTACACCTTC. Its protein product is CAWIKGRNYGYTF.

In the case of this clone: This CDR3 is also generated by other DNA sequences in the sample. This chain uses TRBV19 with TRBJ1-1, with 7 bases that match TRBD1. The CDR3 covers 13 residues. V lost 3 bases, J lost 3 bases, and 1 base stayed unmatched. Germline V gives CDR1 LNHDA, CDR2 SQIVND (reference sequence). CDR3 DNA sequence: TGTGCCAGTAGTATCGACAGGGACACTGAAGCTTTCTTT. The encoded protein is CASSIDRDTEAFF.

The genes are TRBV5-1 and TRBJ1-3; TRBD1 aligns across 7 bases. J gave up 0 bases and V 4 bases, and 7 bases lay outside the gene matches. The CDR3 runs to 16 residues. CDR1 and CDR2 from the germline V gene are SGHRS and YFSETQ. CDR3 bases: TGCGCCAGCAGCCCCGGGACAGCCGGCTCTGGAAACACCATATATTTT. This translates into CASSPGTAGSGNTIYF.

This clone was detected a few times. The CDR3 nucleotides are TGTGCCAGCAGGAGTTACAATGAGCAGTTCTTC. It yields the protein CASRSYNEQFF. The chain links TRBV2 to TRBJ2-1; no reliable D call. The germline V and J ends were trimmed by 6 bases and 4 bases, with 4 bases remaining between them. The CDR3 extends over 11 amino acids. Germline V gene sequence: CDR1 SNHLY, CDR2 FYNNEI.

This clone was recorded a few times. This chain joins TRBV2 and TRBJ2-1, with D maybe TRBD2 (5 bases). The CDR3 runs to 15 residues. Germline V gene sequence: CDR1 SNHLY, CDR2 FYNNEI. The V end was cut by 5 bases, the J end by 7 bases, with 18 bases between. The CDR3 sequence is CASSPQFLARNEQFF. CDR3 DNA: TGTGCCAGCAGTCCCCAGTTTCTAGCTCGGAATGAGCAGTTCTTC.

This clone was observed a handful of times. This chain uses TRBV5-6 with TRBJ2-5, with TRBD2 matching over 11 bases. J was trimmed by 4 bases and V by 3 bases; bases with no gene match: 5. Germline V gives CDR1 SGHDT, CDR2 YYEEEE. The CDR3 is 15 residues long. The CDR3: CASSSILAGGETQYF. The CDR3 coding sequence is TGTGCCAGCAGCTCCATCCTAGCGGGGGGAGAGACCCAGTACTTC.

This clone was counted between two and nine times. DNA of the CDR3: TGTGCCAGCAGCCCATTCCCCGGGGGGGTATACTTC. The encoded protein is CASSPFPGGVYF. The rearrangement joins TRBV11-2 to TRBJ2-4, with 8 bases fitting TRBD2. This CDR3 comprises 12 residues. V lost 5 bases to trimming and J lost 16 bases; unmatched junction nucleotides: 10. Germline lookup yields CDR1 SGHAT and CDR2 FQNNGV.

A few counts support this clone. Within the sample, other DNA sequences also encode this same CDR3. The chain uses TRBV18 and TRBJ2-7; 9 bases line up with TRBD1. Germline CDR1 is KGHSH and CDR2 is LQKENI. Trimming removed 3 bases from V and 4 bases from J; junction bases left unmatched: 4. The CDR3 runs 14 residues. CDR3 nucleotide sequence: TGTGCCAGCTCACCTACTGGACAGGGGTACGAGCAGTACTTC. Its translation is CASSPTGQGYEQYF.

Only a few counts were recorded for this clone. The CDR3 coding sequence is TGTGCTAGTGGTGCGACAGCCAACACTGAAGCTTTCTTT. Translation gives CASGATANTEAFF. The chain has TRBV12-5 and TRBJ1-1; D possibly corresponds to TRBD1 (5 bases). The CDR3 spans 13 residues. Trimming left V 5 bases short and J 2 bases short, with 9 bases between. Germline CDR1 reads LGHNT; CDR2 reads FRNRAP.